The rows below give T cell receptor beta chains drawn from one sample of a study of blood T cell repertoires in COVID-19. The data were produced by immunoSEQ multiplex PCR, yet TCRdb's version contains in-frame clones alone and is incomplete. The table shows approximately 110,000 clones, with about 84% occurring only once. The specimen sequenced was peripheral blood. The receptors originated from a human donor in a cohort sampled during active COVID-19. Each CDR3 is given with its conserved first and last residue. The D gene is left open where the match is weak. Clone size is given for some rows only: seen once, a few or many times, or a class if the clone is expanded.

.	TRBD2	TRBV20-1	TRBJ2-1	CSASTSVVEQFF	TGCAGTGCTAGTACTAGCGTGGTTGAGCAGTTCTTC
few	TRBD1	TRBV11-2	TRBJ2-7	CASSLARTGGAGQYF	TGTGCCAGCAGCTTAGCCCGGACAGGGGGCGCAGGGCAGTACTTC
.	.	TRBV2	TRBJ2-1	CASSHFMTSSYNEQFF	TGTGCCAGCAGCCATTTTATGACTAGCTCCTACAATGAGCAGTTCTTC
once	.	TRBV3-1/TRBV3-2	TRBJ2-3	CASSPPERDTDTQYF	TGTGCCAGCAGCCCCCCCGAGAGGGACACAGATACGCAGTATTTT
.	.	TRBV19	TRBJ2-5	CASSIKAGQVTQYF	TGTGCCAGTAGTATTAAGGCGGGCCAGGTGACCCAGTACTTC
.	TRBD2	TRBV19	TRBJ2-1	CASSRGGRAYNEQFF	TGTGCCAGTAGTCGGGGCGGGAGGGCTTACAATGAGCAGTTCTTC
.	.	TRBV2	TRBJ1-2	CASSAGGGGARSDGYTF	TGTGCCAGCAGTGCTGGGGGAGGGGGAGCCCGTTCTGATGGCTACACCTTC
.	TRBD1	TRBV6-1	TRBJ1-5	CASSDGRGIGQPQHF	TGTGCCAGCAGTGATGGCAGGGGGATTGGTCAGCCCCAGCATTTT
.	.	TRBV6-2/TRBV6-3	TRBJ2-3	CASSYPGPDTQYF	TGTGCCAGCAGTTACCCAGGGCCAGATACGCAGTATTTT
.	.	TRBV7-6	TRBJ2-1	CASSLAELEAEQFF	TGTGCCAGCAGCCTAGCTGAACTAGAGGCTGAGCAGTTCTTC
.	.	TRBV6-6	TRBJ2-1	CASVTGYEQFF	TGTGCCAGCGTGACGGGTTATGAGCAGTTCTTC
.	.	TRBV7-2	TRBJ2-1	CASSHHSIGSYNEQFF	TGTGCCAGCAGCCACCACAGCATCGGCTCCTACAATGAGCAGTTCTTC
.	.	TRBV15	TRBJ2-5	CATSPNSAQETQYF	TGTGCCACCAGCCCTAACTCCGCTCAAGAGACCCAGTACTTC
.	.	TRBV9	TRBJ2-3	CASSGQGAQYF	TGTGCCAGCAGTGGACAAGGGGCGCAGTATTTT
.	TRBD2	TRBV25-1	TRBJ2-7	CASSLAGGYEQYF	TGTGCCAGCAGTCTCGCGGGGGGCTACGAGCAGTACTTC
.	TRBD1	TRBV7-6	TRBJ1-4	CASSAGTGGQGLFF	TGTGCCAGCAGCGCCGGGACAGGGGGTCAGGGACTGTTTTTT
.	TRBD2	TRBV5-4	TRBJ2-7	CASSLGTSGSLTGVQYF	TGTGCCAGCAGCTTGGGTACTAGCGGGAGTCTTACTGGAGTGCAGTACTTC
.	TRBD2	TRBV5-8	TRBJ2-3	CASRRLAVTTDTQYF	TGTGCCAGCAGGAGGCTAGCGGTAACCACAGATACGCAGTATTTT
.	.	TRBV9	TRBJ1-4	CASSARAATNEKLFF	TGTGCCAGCAGCGCGAGGGCCGCAACTAATGAAAAACTGTTTTTT
.	.	TRBV7-9	TRBJ2-1	CASSLASPGKNEQFF	TGTGCCAGCAGCTTAGCTAGTCCAGGGAAGAATGAGCAGTTCTTC
few	.	TRBV5-1	TRBJ2-1	CASSLVQGSNNEQFF	TGCGCCAGCAGCTTGGTACAGGGCTCAAACAATGAGCAGTTCTTC
.	TRBD2	TRBV7-9	TRBJ2-7	CASSSAGSAGGLYEQYF	TGTGCCAGCAGCTCCGCTGGCTCAGCGGGAGGGCTTTACGAGCAGTACTTC
.	TRBD2	TRBV28	TRBJ2-3	CASSPVPPSGDTDTQYF	TGTGCCAGCAGCCCAGTTCCCCCTAGCGGGGACACAGATACGCAGTATTTT
.	TRBD1	TRBV5-8	TRBJ1-5	CASSPRTGIYSNQPQHF	TGTGCCAGCAGCCCCCGGACAGGGATCTATAGCAATCAGCCCCAGCATTTT
.	.	TRBV6-1	TRBJ2-3	CASSETCCPDTQYF	TGTGCCAGCAGTGAAACTTGTTGCCCAGATACGCAGTATTTT
once	.	TRBV11-2	TRBJ2-7	CASSFPIDGSYEQYF	TGTGCCAGCAGCTTCCCGATAGACGGGAGTTACGAGCAGTACTTC
.	.	TRBV7-9	TRBJ2-2	CASSLRQSNTGELFF	TGTGCCAGCAGCCTAAGACAGAGTAACACCGGGGAGCTGTTTTTT
.	.	TRBV7-3	TRBJ2-1	CASSLVYSPGSSYNEQFF	TGTGCCAGCAGCTTAGTCTACAGTCCCGGGAGCTCCTACAATGAGCAGTTCTTC
.	.	TRBV24-1	TRBJ2-7	CATADAGRGEQYF	TGTGCCACGGCGGACGCAGGGCGAGGCGAGCAGTACTTC
.	.	TRBV6-6	TRBJ1-4	CASSRDTEKLFF	TGTGCCAGCAGTCGGGACACCGAAAAACTGTTTTTT
.	.	TRBV20-1	TRBJ2-5	CSASRLGQETQYF	TGCAGTGCTAGTAGACTAGGCCAAGAGACCCAGTACTTC
.	.	TRBV6-5	TRBJ2-4	CASQAPRGKNIQYF	TGTGCCAGTCAGGCACCTCGGGGCAAAAACATTCAGTACTTC
.	.	TRBV15	TRBJ2-1	CATSRDGGREQFF	TGTGCCACCAGCAGAGATGGGGGCCGGGAGCAGTTCTTC
few	TRBD1	TRBV5-1	TRBJ1-5	CASSLGGTGPNQPQHF	TGCGCCAGCAGCTTGGGGGGGACAGGCCCCAATCAGCCCCAGCATTTT
.	.	TRBV7-9	TRBJ2-1	CASSPASWRGDEQFF	TGTGCCAGCAGCCCCGCGTCCTGGCGAGGCGATGAGCAGTTCTTC
.	TRBD1	TRBV2	TRBJ2-2	CASKNEGQGETGELFF	TGTGCCAGCAAAAACGAGGGACAGGGTGAAACCGGGGAGCTGTTTTTT
.	TRBD2	TRBV18	TRBJ2-1	CASSLLAGEYNEQFF	TGTGCCAGCTCACTGCTAGCGGGGGAATACAATGAGCAGTTCTTC
.	.	TRBV4-3	TRBJ2-3	CASSQEVSGPGRPDTQYF	TGCGCCAGCAGCCAAGAGGTATCGGGACCAGGGAGGCCAGATACGCAGTATTTT
few	.	TRBV2	TRBJ2-1	CASSTEILGNEQFF	TGTGCCAGCAGTACGGAGATACTAGGCAATGAGCAGTTCTTC
.	.	TRBV6-1	TRBJ1-5	CASSAGRRNSNQPQHF	TGTGCCAGCAGTGCCGGACGGAGGAATAGCAATCAGCCCCAGCATTTT
.	.	TRBV2	TRBJ2-2	CASRVPGGGELFF	TGTGCCAGCAGAGTACCCGGGGGCGGGGAGCTGTTTTTT
.	TRBD1	TRBV5-1	TRBJ1-2	CASSAQGNGYTF	TGCGCCAGCAGCGCACAGGGGAATGGCTACACCTTC
.	TRBD2	TRBV6-1	TRBJ2-7	CASSGGTSGTLYEQYF	TGTGCCAGCAGTGGAGGGACTAGCGGGACACTATACGAGCAGTACTTC
.	TRBD2	TRBV2	TRBJ2-3	CASSTGTSGRGTDTQYF	TGTGCCAGCAGTACGGGGACTAGCGGGAGGGGCACAGATACGCAGTATTTT
.	TRBD2	TRBV12-5	TRBJ2-1	CASGFGLKAGVAYNEQFF	TGTGCTAGTGGTTTTGGGCTAAAAGCGGGAGTGGCCTACAATGAGCAGTTCTTC
.	.	TRBV6-2/TRBV6-3	TRBJ2-7	CASSYSWERSSYEQYF	TGTGCCAGCAGTTACTCGTGGGAGCGGAGCTCCTACGAGCAGTACTTC
.	.	TRBV7-3	TRBJ2-1	CASSSPTAAVDNEQFF	TGTGCCAGCAGCTCCCCGACCGCTGCGGTGGACAATGAGCAGTTCTTC
.	.	TRBV4-1	TRBJ2-3	CASSQGTNTDTQYF	TGCGCCAGCAGCCAAGGGACTAACACAGATACGCAGTATTTT